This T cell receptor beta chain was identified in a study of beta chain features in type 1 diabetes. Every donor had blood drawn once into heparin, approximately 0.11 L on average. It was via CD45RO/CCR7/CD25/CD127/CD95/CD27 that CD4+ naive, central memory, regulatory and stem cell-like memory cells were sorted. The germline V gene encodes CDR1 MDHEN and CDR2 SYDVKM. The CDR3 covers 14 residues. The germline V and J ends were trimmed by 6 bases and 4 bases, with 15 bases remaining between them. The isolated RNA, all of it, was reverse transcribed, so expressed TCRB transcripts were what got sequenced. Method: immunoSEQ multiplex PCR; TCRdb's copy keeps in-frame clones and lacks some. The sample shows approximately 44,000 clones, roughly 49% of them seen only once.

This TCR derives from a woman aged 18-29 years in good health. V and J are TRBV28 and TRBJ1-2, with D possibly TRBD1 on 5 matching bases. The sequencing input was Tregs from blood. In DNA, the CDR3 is TGTGCCAGCAGCCAAGGGGCAGGGCCCTATGGCTACACCTTC. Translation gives CASSQGAGPYGYTF.